The 3 T cell receptor beta chains listed next were all sequenced from one sample in a study of blood T cell repertoires in COVID-19. Using immunoSEQ multiplex PCR, the repertoire was profiled, and TCRdb retains in-frame clones only, with some absent. The sample lists over 65,000 clones; around 90% were seen once. The sequencing input was peripheral blood. These receptors were collected from a woman aged 80 or older with acute or convalescent COVID-19.

J is TRBJ1-5 and V is TRBV3-1 (or the pseudogene TRBV3-2), with 7 nucleotides matching TRBD1. The CDR3 is 15 amino acids. Germline V CDR1 and CDR2: LGHDT, YNNKEL (reference sequence). Unmatched junction bases numbered 7, after V lost 2 bases and J lost 6 bases. DNA of the CDR3: TGTGCCAGCAGCCAAACAAGAGGGGGCTCTCAGCCCCAGCATTTT. It encodes CASSQTRGGSQPQHF.

The J gene is TRBJ1-2, the V gene TRBV7-8; TRBD1 matches 8 bases. V lost 2 bases, J lost 6 bases, and 8 bases stayed unmatched. The CDR3 is 15 amino acids. Germline V gene data show CDR1 as SGHVS and CDR2 as FQNEAQ. The CDR3: CASSLTGQALDGYTF. For the CDR3, the DNA is TGTGCCAGCAGCTTAACGGGACAGGCCCTCGATGGCTACACCTTC.

The chain employs TRBV7-6 and TRBJ2-7; 7 nucleotides match TRBD2. CDR1 is SGHVS, CDR2 FNYEAQ, per germline. The CDR3 runs to 12 residues. After removal of 5 bases from V and 4 bases from J, the junction contained 2 bases not matched to a gene. This CDR3 is CASSPAGYEQYF. CDR3 bases: TGTGCCAGCAGCCCAGCGGGGTACGAGCAGTACTTC.